Shown below are 26 T cell receptor beta chains from a single sample sequenced in a study of cytomegalovirus exposure and HLA in healthy donors. Primers for the PCR totalled 60 Vbeta and 13 Jbeta. The method was immunoSEQ multiplex PCR; TCRdb's version includes in-frame clones alone and lacks a portion of them. The repertoire has under 140,000 clones, approximately 86% of them found once; the top ten carry around 1.9%. The source material was PBMCs. Receptors were obtained from a man aged 35 to 55 in good health and CMV-seronegative.

The CDR3 region has the DNA TGTGCCAGTAGTTCGGGGGGGCTAGGGCAGCCCCAGCATTTT. It specifies CASSSGGLGQPQHF. The V and J genes are TRBV19 and TRBJ1-5, with D maybe TRBD1 (6 bases). CDR3 length: 14 residues. Trimming shortened V by 5 bases and J by 7 bases, and 15 bases separated the two germline ends. Germline lookup yields CDR1 LNHDA and CDR2 SQIVND (reference sequence).

The CDR3 is CASSHGRRGSETYEQYF. The CDR3 DNA reads as TGTGCCAGCAGCCACGGCAGGAGGGGCTCCGAGACCTACGAGCAGTACTTC. J is TRBJ2-7 and V is TRBV16; D is perhaps TRBD2 (6 bases). The germline CDR1 and CDR2 sequences are KGHSY and FQNENV. The CDR3 runs to 17 residues. V lost 3 bases to trimming and J lost 2 bases, with 20 bases between them.

The J gene is TRBJ1-6, the V gene TRBV2, with 11 bases that match TRBD1. CDR3 length: 13 residues. Germline CDR1 reads SNHLY; CDR2 reads FYNNEI. J was trimmed by 7 bases and V by 11 bases; bases with no gene match: 4. The CDR3 coding sequence is TGTGCCGGACAGGGGGCTTGGAATTCACCCCTCCACTTT. As protein: CAGQGAWNSPLHF.

This rearrangement joins TRBV11-3 to TRBJ1-6; D ambiguous. The CDR3 runs to 13 residues. Germline V gives CDR1 SGHNT, CDR2 YENEEA. V was pared by 4 bases and J by 11 bases, with 12 bases between. CDR3: CASSSTAATPLHF. The CDR3, as DNA: TGTGCCAGCAGCTCCACGGCGGCTACACCCCTCCACTTT.

The J gene is TRBJ1-5, the V gene TRBV4-1, with D tentatively TRBD1 (5 bases). V lost 0 bases and J 2 bases, leaving 11 bases between the germline ends. This CDR3 region has 16 residues. Germline CDR1 is MGHRA and CDR2 is YSYEKL. The CDR3 region has the DNA TGCGCCAGCAGCCAAGATGGGGGGATTGGCAATCAGCCCCAGCATTTT. Its protein product is CASSQDGGIGNQPQHF.

The rearrangement uses TRBV25-1 and TRBJ2-2; TRBD1 is a possible D gene (6 bases). Germline loops: CDR1 MGHDK, CDR2 SYGVNS. The CDR3 spans 14 residues. The ends were cut back, 6 bases at V and 6 bases at J, with 14 bases in the middle. The CDR3 loop is CASSPYSGAGELFF. CDR3 DNA: TGTGCCAGCAGCCCTTACTCAGGGGCCGGGGAGCTGTTTTTT.

This clone was picked up a small number of times. V gene TRBV5-6 combines with J gene TRBJ1-1; D call uncertain. Trimming removed 0 bases from V and 8 bases from J, with 5 bases in between. Germline-derived CDR1 and CDR2 are SGHDT and YYEEEE. The CDR3 loop spans 11 amino acids. CDR3 bases: TGTGCCAGCAGCTTGGACGGGGAAGCTTTCTTT. Translated: CASSLDGEAFF.

The rearrangement links TRBV6-5 to TRBJ2-7; maybe TRBD2 (6 bases). Trimming stripped 6 bases from V and 2 bases from J, with 17 bases between. The CDR3 runs 15 residues. CDR1 MNHEY and CDR2 SVGAGI come from the germline V gene. CDR3 DNA: TGTGCCAGCAGGCAACCGGGACTGCTCGCCTACGAGCAGTACTTC. Its protein is CASRQPGLLAYEQYF.

The V gene is TRBV6-5, the J gene TRBJ2-7; D possibly corresponds to TRBD1 (6 bases). Germline V gene sequence: CDR1 MNHEY, CDR2 SVGAGI. This CDR3 region has 13 residues. The germline V and J ends were trimmed by 1 base and 6 bases, with 10 bases remaining between them. The CDR3 region is CASSYLQGSEQYF. As DNA, the CDR3 is TGTGCCAGCAGTTACTTACAGGGATCCGAGCAGTACTTC.

This clone was detected a few times. The gene calls are TRBV2 and TRBJ2-7, with D perhaps TRBD2 (5 bases). CDR3 length: 14 amino acids. CDR1 SNHLY and CDR2 FYNNEI come from the germline V gene. V was trimmed by 6 bases and J by 0 bases, leaving 12 bases between them. CDR3 amino acids: CASRGEAVSYEQYF. In nucleotides, the CDR3 is TGTGCCAGCAGGGGAGAGGCGGTCTCCTACGAGCAGTACTTC. Based on the CDR3 plus reference TRBV2 and TRBJ2-7, the full variable domain is EPEVTQTPSHQVTQMGQEVILRCVPISNHLYFYWYRQILGQKVEFLVSFYNNEISEKSEIFDDQFSVERPDGSNFTLKIRSTKLEDSAMYFCASRGEAVSYEQYFGPGTRLTVT.

The V and J genes are TRBV28 and TRBJ1-1; TRBD1 matches at 8 bases. CDR1 is MDHEN, CDR2 SYDVKM, per germline. V dropped 5 bases and J dropped 2; count of bases not matched to a gene: 10. The CDR3 has 16 amino acids. The CDR3 loop is CASSPPPDRVNTEAFF. The DNA for the CDR3 is TGTGCCAGCAGTCCGCCGCCGGACAGGGTTAACACTGAAGCTTTCTTT.

The rearrangement uses TRBV29-1 and TRBJ2-3, with TRBD1 matching 9 bases. The CDR3 runs 15 residues. V trimming: 7 bases; J trimming: 3 bases; junction bases outside the gene matches: 11. Looked up from germline, CDR1 is SQVTM and CDR2 is ANQGSEA. For the CDR3, the DNA is TGCAGCGCCAAGGAAGGGACAGGGAATACAGATACGCAGTATTTT. It codes for CSAKEGTGNTDTQYF.

The rearrangement links TRBV7-2 to TRBJ1-5; TRBD1 agrees at 10 bases. Trimming cost V 2 bases and J 0 bases; bases outside gene matches: 4. Germline V gene data show CDR1 as SGHTA and CDR2 as FQGNSA. The CDR3 extends over 17 amino acids. The CDR3 here is CASSLWTGGHSNQPQHF. The CDR3 nucleotides are TGTGCCAGCAGCTTATGGACAGGGGGACATAGCAATCAGCCCCAGCATTTT. The full variable domain, with the rest looked up from reference TRBV7-2 and TRBJ1-5, is GAGVSQSPSNKVTEKGKDVELRCDPISGHTALYWYRQSLGQGLEFLIYFQGNSAPDKSGLPSDRFSAERTGGSVSTLTIQRTQQEDSAVYLCASSLWTGGHSNQPQHFGDGTRLSIL.

The chain employs TRBV5-1 and TRBJ2-5; 9 nucleotides line up with TRBD2. The junction had 11 bases not matched to a gene; V was cut back by 3 bases and J by 5 bases. This CDR3 has 16 amino acids. Germline CDR1 SGHRS, CDR2 YFSETQ. The CDR3 loop is CASSSSGTSRGETQYF. The CDR3 nucleotides read TGCGCCAGCAGCTCTTCCGGGACTAGCAGGGGGGAGACCCAGTACTTC.

V gene TRBV19 combines with J gene TRBJ1-2; 12 nucleotides agree with TRBD1. The CDR3 covers 14 residues. Germline trimming cut 7 bases from V and 6 bases from J; bases unmatched to any gene: 6. The germline CDR1 and CDR2 sequences are LNHDA and SQIVND (reference sequence). In DNA, the CDR3 is TGTGCCAGTATTAGGGGACAGGGGGCGCATGGCTACACCTTC. Translated: CASIRGQGAHGYTF.

The J gene is TRBJ2-1, the V gene TRBV20-1, with 8 bases matching TRBD1. Germline V gene sequence: CDR1 DFQATT, CDR2 SNEGSKA (reference sequence). V was pared by 7 bases and J by 14 bases, with 1 base of the junction left unmatched. CDR3 length: 8 amino acids. CDR3 in amino acids: CSGTGKFF. DNA of the CDR3: TGCAGTGGGACAGGGAAGTTCTTC.

This chain connects TRBV4-2 to TRBJ1-2; TRBD1 might be the D (5 bases). Germline-derived CDR1 and CDR2 are LGHNA and YNFKEQ. V was clipped by 0 bases and J by 2 bases, with 13 bases between them. CDR3 size: 16 residues. CDR3 region: CASSQDTGGTNYGYTF. The CDR3 DNA sequence: TGTGCCAGCAGCCAAGATACGGGGGGGACCAACTATGGCTACACCTTC.

V gene TRBV19 combines with J gene TRBJ2-2; tentatively, D is TRBD2 (6 bases). The V and J ends lost 6 bases and 0 bases respectively, with 8 bases between them. The CDR3 is 14 amino acids. CDR1 and CDR2 (germline): LNHDA, SQIVND (reference sequence). DNA of the CDR3: TGTGCCAGTAGGGCGGGGACGAACACCGGGGAGCTGTTTTTT. Translated: CASRAGTNTGELFF. The variable domain in full, completed from reference TRBV19 and TRBJ2-2, reads DGGITQSPKYLFRKEGQNVTLSCEQNLNHDAMYWYRQDPGQGLRLIYYSQIVNDFQKGDIAEGYSVSREKKESFPLTVTSAQKNPTAFYLCASRAGTNTGELFFGEGSRLTVL.

CDR3 sequence (DNA): TGTGCCAGCAGTGCCGGGACAGTCACCGGGGAGCTGTTTTTT. Protein: CASSAGTVTGELFF. The chain employs TRBV6-5 and TRBJ2-2; 7 positions match TRBD1. The V gene end was trimmed by 5 bases and the J gene end by 4 bases; junction bases not matched to a gene: 4. CDR3 length equals 14 residues. In germline, CDR1 is MNHEY, CDR2 SVGAGI.

The V and J genes are TRBV30 and TRBJ1-1; tentative D call: TRBD1 (5 bases). The CDR3 loop spans 15 amino acids. Trimming took 3 bases from V and 2 from J, leaving 16 bases between them. Germline V gene sequence: CDR1 GTSNPN, CDR2 SVGIG (reference sequence). The CDR3 sequence is CAWSPPDSRNTEAFF. Written as DNA, the CDR3 is TGTGCCTGGAGCCCTCCCGACAGCCGCAACACTGAAGCTTTCTTT.

The J gene is TRBJ2-5, the V gene TRBV5-6, with 7 bases matching TRBD1. This CDR3 is built from 14 residues. Germline CDR1 and CDR2: SGHDT and YYEEEE. With 5 bases clipped from V and 4 bases from J, the junction kept 8 bases outside the gene matches. The CDR3 protein is CASSPDRIPETQYF. The DNA of the CDR3 is TGTGCCAGCAGTCCGGACAGGATCCCAGAGACCCAGTACTTC.

The gene calls are TRBV5-1 and TRBJ1-2; 7 bases map to TRBD1. V shed 1 base, J shed 6 bases, and the junction held 6 bases outside the gene matches. This CDR3 is built from 14 residues. The germline V gene has CDR1 SGHRS and CDR2 YFSETQ. This CDR3 is CASSLIGTADGYTF. The CDR3 DNA follows: TGCGCCAGCAGCTTGATCGGGACAGCCGATGGCTACACCTTC.

The chain couples TRBV7-9 to TRBJ1-5; D is undetermined. Germline assignment: CDR1 SEHNR and CDR2 FQNEAQ (reference sequence). Trimming left V 5 bases short and J 4 bases short, with 12 bases between. CDR3 length: 14 residues. The chain's CDR3 is CASSIDGGNQPQHF. CDR3 coding DNA: TGTGCCAGCAGCATAGACGGAGGGAATCAGCCCCAGCATTTT. Based on the CDR3 plus reference TRBV7-9 and TRBJ1-5, the full variable domain is DTGVSQNPRHKITKRGQNVTFRCDPISEHNRLYWYRQTLGQGPEFLTYFQNEAQLEKSRLLSDRFSAERPKGSFSTLEIQRTEQGDSAMYLCASSIDGGNQPQHFGDGTRLSIL.

This chain's CDR3 is CASSYSAGAYGYTF. Here the CDR3 DNA reads TGTGCCAGCAGTTACTCGGCAGGTGCCTATGGCTACACCTTC. This chain links TRBV6-5 with TRBJ1-2; D is undetermined. Between the trimmed V and J ends, which lost 0 bases and 4 bases, there was a span of 9 bases. Germline-derived CDR1 and CDR2 are MNHEY and SVGAGI. The CDR3 loop spans 14 amino acids.

The chain uses TRBV9 and TRBJ1-3; D gene unclear. The CDR3 consists of 14 residues. The V gene's germline CDR1 is SGDLS and CDR2 YYNGEE. V lost 1 base and J lost 0, with 5 bases in between. The CDR3, as DNA: TGTGCCAGCAGCGTAACCTACTCTGGAAACACCATATATTTT. Translating it yields CASSVTYSGNTIYF.

The chain carries TRBV18 and TRBJ1-1; D is uncertain. The CDR3 has 13 amino acids. From germline, CDR1 is KGHSH and CDR2 LQKENI. The V end lost 3 bases, the J end lost 5 bases, and 10 bases lay between the germline ends. Here the CDR3 reads CASSPQVETEAFF. The CDR3 nucleotides read TGTGCCAGCTCACCCCAAGTTGAGACTGAAGCTTTCTTT.